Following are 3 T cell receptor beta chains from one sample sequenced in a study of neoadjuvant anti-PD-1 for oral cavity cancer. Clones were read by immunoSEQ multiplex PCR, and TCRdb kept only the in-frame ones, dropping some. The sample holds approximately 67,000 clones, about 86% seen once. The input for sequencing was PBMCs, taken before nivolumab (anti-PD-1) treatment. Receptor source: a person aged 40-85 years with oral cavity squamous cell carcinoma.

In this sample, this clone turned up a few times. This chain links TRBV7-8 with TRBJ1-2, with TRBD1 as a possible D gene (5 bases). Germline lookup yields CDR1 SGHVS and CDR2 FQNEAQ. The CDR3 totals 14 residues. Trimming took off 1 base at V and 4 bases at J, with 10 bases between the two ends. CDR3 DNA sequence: TGTGCCAGCAGCTTAGGACGGGGACTCTATGGCTACACCTTC. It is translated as CASSLGRGLYGYTF.

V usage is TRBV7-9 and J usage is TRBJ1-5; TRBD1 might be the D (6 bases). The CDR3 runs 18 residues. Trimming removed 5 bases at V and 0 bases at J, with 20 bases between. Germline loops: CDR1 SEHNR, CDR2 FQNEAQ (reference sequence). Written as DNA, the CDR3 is TGTGCCAGCAGCCTTGGGGGGGCATCATTCTCTAGCAATCAGCCCCAGCATTTT. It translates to CASSLGGASFSSNQPQHF.

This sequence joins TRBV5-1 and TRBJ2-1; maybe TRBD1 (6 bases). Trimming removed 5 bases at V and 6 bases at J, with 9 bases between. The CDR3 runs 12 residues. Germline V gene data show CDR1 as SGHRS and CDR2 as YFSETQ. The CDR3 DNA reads TGCGCCAGCAGGCGGACAGTCAATGAGCAGTTCTTC. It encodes CASRRTVNEQFF.